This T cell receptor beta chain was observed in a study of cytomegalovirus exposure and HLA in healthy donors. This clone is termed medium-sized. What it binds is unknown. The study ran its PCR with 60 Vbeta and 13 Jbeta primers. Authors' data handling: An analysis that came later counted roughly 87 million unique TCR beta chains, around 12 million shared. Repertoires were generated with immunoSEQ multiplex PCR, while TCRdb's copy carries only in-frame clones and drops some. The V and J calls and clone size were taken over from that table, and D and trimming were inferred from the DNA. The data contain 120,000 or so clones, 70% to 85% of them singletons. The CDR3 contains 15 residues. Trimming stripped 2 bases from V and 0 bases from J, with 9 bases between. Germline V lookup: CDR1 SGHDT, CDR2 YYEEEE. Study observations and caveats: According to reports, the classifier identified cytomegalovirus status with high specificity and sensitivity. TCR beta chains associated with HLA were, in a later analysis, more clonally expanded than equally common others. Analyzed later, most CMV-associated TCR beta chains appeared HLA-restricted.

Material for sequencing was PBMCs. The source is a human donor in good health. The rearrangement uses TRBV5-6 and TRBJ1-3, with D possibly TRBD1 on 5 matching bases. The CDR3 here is CASSFDSSSGNTIYF. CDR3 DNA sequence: TGTGCCAGCAGCTTCGACAGCAGCTCTGGAAACACCATATATTTT. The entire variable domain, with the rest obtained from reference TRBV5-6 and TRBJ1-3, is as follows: DAGVTQSPTHLIKTRGQQVTLRCSPKSGHDTVSWYQQALGQGPQFIFQYYEEEERQRGNFPDRFSGHQFPNYSSELNVNALLLGDSALYLCASSFDSSSGNTIYFGEGSWLTVV.